The present entry profiles one T cell receptor beta chain with its context. This may come from a read error, since a much larger clone is one base off. Amplification of TCR alpha and beta CDR3 regions from RNA used iRepertoire nested multiplex PCR. Via MiXCR, TCRdb re-called the multiplex PCR reads, giving one row per CDR3 protein. The sample consists of some 85,000 distinct CDR3 sequences, less than 30% of them appearing once. The V end lost 9 bases, the J end lost 4 bases, and 15 bases lay between the germline ends. The germline CDR1 and CDR2 sequences are LGHDT and YNNKEL (reference sequence). The CDR3 length is 13 residues. This sample is drawn from a study of glioma-infiltrating T cells.

The TCR originated in a human donor with low-grade glioma or glioblastoma, undergoing nonglioma brain surgery, or in good health (not recorded which). Sequences were obtained from glioma tissue, nonneoplastic brain tissue, or PBMCs (not recorded which). This chain links TRBV3-1 with TRBJ1-1; the D is unclear. The CDR3 region is CARSFGWATEAFF. CDR3 sequence (DNA): TGTGCCAGGAGTTTCGGGTGGGCCACTGAAGCTTTCTTT. Full variable domain (missing parts from reference TRBV3-1 and TRBJ1-1): DTAVSQTPKYLVTQMGNDKSIKCEQNLGHDTMYWYKQDSKKFLKIMFSYNNKELIINETVPNRFSPKSPDKAHLNLHINSLELGDSAVYFCARSFGWATEAFFGQGTRLTVV.